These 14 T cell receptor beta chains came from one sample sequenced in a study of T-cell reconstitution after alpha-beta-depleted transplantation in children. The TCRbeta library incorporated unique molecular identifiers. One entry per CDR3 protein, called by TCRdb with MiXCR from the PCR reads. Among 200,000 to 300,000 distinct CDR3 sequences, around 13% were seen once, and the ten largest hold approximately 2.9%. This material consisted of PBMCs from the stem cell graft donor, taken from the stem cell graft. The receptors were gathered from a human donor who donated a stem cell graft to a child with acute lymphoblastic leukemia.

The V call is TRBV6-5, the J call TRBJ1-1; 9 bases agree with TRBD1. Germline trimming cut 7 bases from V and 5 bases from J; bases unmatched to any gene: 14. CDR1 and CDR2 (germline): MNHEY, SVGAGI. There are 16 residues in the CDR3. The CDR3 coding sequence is TGTGCCAGCATTACAACGGTTGGGACAGGGAGGACTGAAGCTTTCTTT. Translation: CASITTVGTGRTEAFF.

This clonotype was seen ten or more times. CDR3 nucleotides: TGTGCCAGCAGCGAGACCGCAGGGAGGTCGTACGAGCAGTACTTC. It is translated as CASSETAGRSYEQYF. The chain is built from TRBV5-4 and TRBJ2-7, with D perhaps TRBD2 (6 bases). Deletions cut 4 bases from V and 4 bases from J, with 18 bases between. CDR3 length: 15 residues. Germline V gene data show CDR1 as SGHNT and CDR2 as YYREEE (reference sequence).

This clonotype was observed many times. In DNA, the CDR3 is TGTGCCAGCAGCTATCGGGGGGGGCCTCACGAGCAGTACTTC. This codes for CASSYRGGPHEQYF. The chain links TRBV7-9 to TRBJ2-7; 8 bases match TRBD2. J lost 5 bases, V lost 4 bases, and 7 bases had no gene match. Germline values: CDR1 SEHNR, CDR2 FQNEAQ (reference sequence). This CDR3 is 14 amino acids long.

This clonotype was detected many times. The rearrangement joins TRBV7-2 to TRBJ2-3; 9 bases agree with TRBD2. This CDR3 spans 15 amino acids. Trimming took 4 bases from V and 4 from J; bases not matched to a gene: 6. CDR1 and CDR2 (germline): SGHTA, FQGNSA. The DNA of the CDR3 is TGTGCCAGCAGCTCTAGCGGGAAATACTCAGATACGCAGTATTTT. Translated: CASSSSGKYSDTQYF. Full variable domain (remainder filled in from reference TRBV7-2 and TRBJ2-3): GAGVSQSPSNKVTEKGKDVELRCDPISGHTALYWYRQSLGQGLEFLIYFQGNSAPDKSGLPSDRFSAERTGGSVSTLTIQRTQQEDSAVYLCASSSSGKYSDTQYFGPGTRLTVL.

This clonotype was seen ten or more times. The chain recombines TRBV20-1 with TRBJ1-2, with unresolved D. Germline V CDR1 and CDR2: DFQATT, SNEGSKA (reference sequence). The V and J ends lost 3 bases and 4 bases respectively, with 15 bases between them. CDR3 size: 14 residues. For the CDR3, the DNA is TGCAGTGCTAGTATGGCCGAACCACCCTATGGCTACACCTTC. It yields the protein CSASMAEPPYGYTF.

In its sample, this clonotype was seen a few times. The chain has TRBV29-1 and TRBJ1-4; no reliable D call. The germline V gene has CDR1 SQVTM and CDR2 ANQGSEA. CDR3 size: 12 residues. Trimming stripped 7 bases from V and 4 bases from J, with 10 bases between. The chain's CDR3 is CSDGRINEKLFF. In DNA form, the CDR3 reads TGCAGCGACGGACGGATTAATGAAAAACTGTTTTTT. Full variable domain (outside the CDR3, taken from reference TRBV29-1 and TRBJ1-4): SAVISQKPSRDICQRGTSLTIQCQVDSQVTMMFWYRQQPGQSLTLIATANQGSEATYESGFVIDKFPISRPNLTFSTLTVSNMSPEDSSIYLCSDGRINEKLFFGSGTQLSVL.

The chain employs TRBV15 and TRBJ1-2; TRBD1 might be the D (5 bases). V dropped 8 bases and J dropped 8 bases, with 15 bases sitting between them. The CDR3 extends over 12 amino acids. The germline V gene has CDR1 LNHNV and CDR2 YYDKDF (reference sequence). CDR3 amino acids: CATAKGAIGYTF. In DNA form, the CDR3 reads TGTGCCACCGCTAAAGGGGCTATAGGCTACACCTTC.

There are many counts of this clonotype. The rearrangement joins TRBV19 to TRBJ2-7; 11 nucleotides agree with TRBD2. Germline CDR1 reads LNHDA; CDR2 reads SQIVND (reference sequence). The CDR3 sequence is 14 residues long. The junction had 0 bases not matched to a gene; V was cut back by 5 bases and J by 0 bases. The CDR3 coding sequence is TGTGCCAGTAGTGGGACTAGCGGCTCCTACGAGCAGTACTTC. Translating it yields CASSGTSGSYEQYF. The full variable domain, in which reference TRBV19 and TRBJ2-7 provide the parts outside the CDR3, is DGGITQSPKYLFRKEGQNVTLSCEQNLNHDAMYWYRQDPGQGLRLIYYSQIVNDFQKGDIAEGYSVSREKKESFPLTVTSAQKNPTAFYLCASSGTSGSYEQYFGPGTRLTVT.

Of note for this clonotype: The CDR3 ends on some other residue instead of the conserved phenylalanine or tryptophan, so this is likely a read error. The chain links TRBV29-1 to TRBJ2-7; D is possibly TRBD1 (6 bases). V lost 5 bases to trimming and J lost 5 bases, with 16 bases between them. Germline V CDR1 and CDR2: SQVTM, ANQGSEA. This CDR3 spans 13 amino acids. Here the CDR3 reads CSVKHRDWHEQYL. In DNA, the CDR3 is TGCAGCGTTAAGCACAGGGATTGGCACGAGCAGTACTTG.

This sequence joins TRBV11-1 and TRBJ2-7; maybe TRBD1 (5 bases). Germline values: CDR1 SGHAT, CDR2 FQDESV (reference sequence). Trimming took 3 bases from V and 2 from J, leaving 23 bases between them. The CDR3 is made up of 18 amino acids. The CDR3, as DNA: TGTGCCAGCAGCTTGGGGCTGGTGAACGGGCCCTTCACCTACGAGCAGTACTTC. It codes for CASSLGLVNGPFTYEQYF.

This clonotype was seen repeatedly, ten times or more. The CDR3 nucleotides are TGTGCCACCAGTGCCGGGACAGGGGTTAATGAAAAACTGTTTTTT. This translates into CATSAGTGVNEKLFF. The chain carries TRBV24-1 and TRBJ1-4, with TRBD1 identical over 10 bases. Trimming at V came to 5 bases and at J to 4 bases, leaving 3 bases not matched to a gene. CDR1 and CDR2 (germline): KGHDR, SFDVKD. CDR3 length: 15 amino acids.

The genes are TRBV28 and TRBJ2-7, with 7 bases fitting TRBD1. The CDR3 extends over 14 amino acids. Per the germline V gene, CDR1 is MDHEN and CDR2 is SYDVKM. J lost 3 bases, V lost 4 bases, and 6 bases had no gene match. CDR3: CASSWTGTNYEQYF. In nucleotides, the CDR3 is TGTGCCAGCAGTTGGACAGGAACAAACTACGAGCAGTACTTC. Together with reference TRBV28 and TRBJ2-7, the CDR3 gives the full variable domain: DVKVTQSSRYLVKRTGEKVFLECVQDMDHENMFWYRQDPGLGLRLIYFSYDVKMKEKGDIPEGYSVSREKKERFSLILESASTNQTSMYLCASSWTGTNYEQYFGPGTRLTVT.

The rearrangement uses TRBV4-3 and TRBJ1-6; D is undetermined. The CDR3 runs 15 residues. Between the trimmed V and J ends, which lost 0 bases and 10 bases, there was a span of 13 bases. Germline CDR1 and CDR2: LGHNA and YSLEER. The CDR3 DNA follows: TGCGCCAGCAGCCAAGAAAAGGGTGTTAGATCACCCCTCCACTTT. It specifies CASSQEKGVRSPLHF.

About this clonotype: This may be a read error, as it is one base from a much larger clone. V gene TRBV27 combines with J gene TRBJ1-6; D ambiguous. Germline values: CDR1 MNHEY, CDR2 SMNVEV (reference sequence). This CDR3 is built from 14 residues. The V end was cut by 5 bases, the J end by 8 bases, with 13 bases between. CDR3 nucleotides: TGTGCCAGCAGTCCCCGAAGTCCATATTCACCCCTCCACTTT. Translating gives CASSPRSPYSPLHF.